This entry lists 2 T cell receptor beta chains sequenced from one sample in a study of cytomegalovirus exposure and HLA in healthy donors. PCR was performed using 60 Vbeta and 13 Jbeta primers. Repertoires were generated with immunoSEQ multiplex PCR, while TCRdb's copy carries only in-frame clones and drops some. The sample includes around 250,000 clones, about 86% seen only once; the top ten take approximately 8.4%. Sequencing used PBMCs. The receptors come from a woman aged 60-70 years in good health and CMV-seropositive.

This chain connects TRBV4-1 to TRBJ1-2; D uncertain. Germline V gene data show CDR1 as MGHRA and CDR2 as YSYEKL. V was trimmed by 1 base and J by 5 bases, leaving 8 bases between them. This CDR3 spans 13 amino acids. The CDR3 DNA reads TGCGCCAGCAGCCAAGGGCCGATTTATGGCTACACCTTC. It codes for CASSQGPIYGYTF.

The chain carries TRBV29-1 and TRBJ2-3; 9 nucleotides agree with TRBD2. CDR1 and CDR2 (germline): SQVTM, ANQGSEA. Losses at the gene ends were 0 bases for V and 8 bases for J; bases not matched to a gene: 6. The CDR3 consists of 14 residues. CDR3 sequence reads: CSVEETSGFGTQYF. The DNA of the CDR3 is TGCAGCGTTGAAGAAACTAGCGGGTTTGGTACGCAGTATTTT.